This TCR beta chain is from a study of blood T cell repertoires in COVID-19. As for the study in general: Acute-phase and convalescent COVID-19 samples originated in the United States, Italy and Spain. PBMCs, B-cell-depleted T cells, or T cells provided the cDNA or gDNA that made up the material.

Authors' methods: For nucleated cells, counts were estimated from reference gene primer amplification. Profiling relied on immunoSEQ multiplex PCR, and the TCRdb table lists in-frame clones only, not all of them. V and J calls and clone size are those listed in that table; D and trimming were worked out from the DNA. The repertoire holds a few hundred thousand clones, roughly 90% seen once, with 1.2% in the top ten. The length of the CDR3 is 16 residues. The ends were cut back, 3 bases at V and 3 bases at J, with 15 bases in the middle. CDR1 and CDR2 (germline): SGHDN, FVKESK. The sequenced sample consisted of peripheral blood. This sequence joins TRBV14 and TRBJ2-1, with D perhaps matching TRBD2 (6 bases). The receptor comes from a man aged 40-49 years with acute or convalescent COVID-19. DNA for the CDR3: TGTGCCAGCAGCCAGGAGGGACGGCGCTTCTACAATGAGCAGTTCTTC. It is translated as CASSQEGRRFYNEQFF. The whole variable domain, filled in from reference TRBV14 and TRBJ2-1, reads EAGVTQFPSHSVIEKGQTVTLRCDPISGHDNLYWYRRVMGKEIKFLLHFVKESKQDESGMPNNRFLAERTGGTYSTLKVQPAELEDSGVYFCASSQEGRRFYNEQFFGPGTRLTVL.